The rows below give T cell receptor beta chains drawn from one sample of a study of blood T cell repertoires in COVID-19. Produced via immunoSEQ multiplex PCR; TCRdb's table is partial and in-frame only. The sample shows fewer than 200,000 clones, 84% of them seen only once. The sample comprised PBMCs or T cells enriched from blood (not recorded which). The receptors were gathered from a man in his fifties who had recovered from COVID-19. CDR3s include the opening cysteine and the closing phenylalanine or tryptophan. Fields, in order: D gene, J gene, V gene, clone size, CDR3 DNA, CDR3 protein. D genes are given only for firm matches. Clone sizes are given selectively: once, few, many, or a class where the clone is expanded.

-	TRBJ2-5	TRBV12-5	-	TGTGCTAGTGGTTTGTCTGGGGCTATCCAAGAGACCCAGTACTTC	CASGLSGAIQETQYF
TRBD1	TRBJ1-1	TRBV29-1	-	TGCAGCGTCTCAATAGCCGGGACAGTGAACACTGAAGCTTTCTTT	CSVSIAGTVNTEAFF
TRBD1	TRBJ2-3	TRBV29-1	-	TGCAGCGGATCGCCGAGGGACAGGGTTTCTCATACGCAGTATTTT	CSGSPRDRVSHTQYF
TRBD1	TRBJ1-2	TRBV6-5	-	TGTGCCAGCAGTTTCGAGCCCCAGGGGGCAATCTATGGCTACACCTTC	CASSFEPQGAIYGYTF
-	TRBJ2-1	TRBV29-1	-	TGCAGCGTTAGACGGACGGACTTCAATGAGCAGTTCTTC	CSVRRTDFNEQFF
TRBD1	TRBJ2-2	TRBV25-1	-	TGTGCCAGCAGTGGACAGGGGGCGGGCGGGGAGCTGTTTTTT	CASSGQGAGGELFF
-	TRBJ2-2	TRBV7-3	-	TGTGCCAGCAGCTTCGGACAACGCACCGGGGAGCTGTTTTTT	CASSFGQRTGELFF
TRBD1	TRBJ2-7	TRBV5-1	-	TGCGCCAGCAGCTGGGGACCCGGGACAGATGGCTACGAGCAGTACTTC	CASSWGPGTDGYEQYF
-	TRBJ2-3	TRBV9	few	TGTGCCAGCAGCGTCCAGGGGCGAAGTGCATCAGATACGCAGTATTTT	CASSVQGRSASDTQYF
TRBD2	TRBJ2-7	TRBV5-1	-	TGCGCCAGCAGGGAAGAGCGGGGGGCCCGCGAGCAGTACTTC	CASREERGAREQYF
-	TRBJ1-1	TRBV6-2/TRBV6-3	once	TGTGCCAGCAGCCGTCGACAGAGCACTGAAGCTTTCTTT	CASSRRQSTEAFF
TRBD1	TRBJ1-6	TRBV6-5	few	TGTGCCAGCAGTTACTCGATGACAGGGAATTCACCCCTCCACTTT	CASSYSMTGNSPLHF
-	TRBJ1-1	TRBV21-1	-	TGTGCCAGCAGCAAAGACACAGGGAGGGTAGCTGAAGCTTTCTTT	CASSKDTGRVAEAFF
-	TRBJ2-1	TRBV5-8	-	TGTGCCAGCAGCTTGGAAGGGAGTAATGAGCAGTTCTTC	CASSLEGSNEQFF
TRBD1	TRBJ1-2	TRBV11-2	-	TGTGCCAGCAGCGCGATACAGGGGCACTATGGCTACACCTTC	CASSAIQGHYGYTF
TRBD1	TRBJ2-7	TRBV30	-	TGTGCCTGGAGTGCCGACAGGGGGGGCTACTCCTACGAGCAGTACTTC	CAWSADRGGYSYEQYF
-	TRBJ2-5	TRBV18	-	TGTGCCAGCTCACCCCTGCAGGGAAACCAAGAGACCCAGTACTTC	CASSPLQGNQETQYF
TRBD2	TRBJ2-7	TRBV19	-	TGTGCCAGTAGTATGTTCACTAGCGGGGGAGCCTACGAGCAGTACTTC	CASSMFTSGGAYEQYF
TRBD2	TRBJ2-2	TRBV9	-	TGTGCCAGCAGCGCGGGGGGGCGTGGGGAGCTGTTTTTT	CASSAGGRGELFF
TRBD1	TRBJ1-2	TRBV18	once	TGTGCCAGCTCACCAACCTCCGGGACAGGGGGACGGTATGGCTACACCTTC	CASSPTSGTGGRYGYTF
-	TRBJ1-2	TRBV4-2	-	TGTGCCAGCAGCCAAGGCAAAACAGATCTTAACTATGGCTACACCTTC	CASSQGKTDLNYGYTF
TRBD1	TRBJ2-4	TRBV28	-	TGTGCCAGCAGGTCGACAGGGTCTAAAAACATTCAGTACTTC	CASRSTGSKNIQYF
TRBD1	TRBJ2-1	TRBV27	-	TGTGCCAGCAGTTCACAGGGGATTAGGGACAATGAGCAGTTCTTC	CASSSQGIRDNEQFF
-	TRBJ1-6	TRBV4-1	-	TGCGCCAGCAGCCAAGCAACCCAGTCCTCCGATAAATCACCCCTCCACTTT	CASSQATQSSDKSPLHF
-	TRBJ1-1	TRBV29-1	-	TGCAGCGTTGACGGGTTTGCTACAGAAGCTTTCTTT	CSVDGFATEAFF
TRBD1	TRBJ1-2	TRBV5-4	once	TGTGCCAGCAGCCCGCCGGGACAGGGGGTGAGGGTTCGTTCTAACTATGGCTACACCTTC	CASSPPGQGVRVRSNYGYTF
TRBD2	TRBJ2-2	TRBV4-3	-	TGCGCCAGCAGCCAATACCCGGGGGGGCTCGACACCGGGGAGCTGTTTTTT	CASSQYPGGLDTGELFF
-	TRBJ1-1	TRBV28	-	TGTGCCAGCAGTTTAGGCAGGGCCGGGAACACTGAAGCTTTCTTT	CASSLGRAGNTEAFF
TRBD2	TRBJ2-5	TRBV7-2	-	TGTGCCAGCAGCTTAGCCCTAGCGGGGGACCAGTACTTC	CASSLALAGDQYF
-	TRBJ1-1	TRBV19	-	TGTGCCAGTACCAGGGGCGCGGGCACTGAAGCTTTCTTT	CASTRGAGTEAFF
TRBD1	TRBJ1-3	TRBV19	-	TGTGCCAGTAGTCCACGACAGGGGCCTGGAAACACCATATATTTT	CASSPRQGPGNTIYF
-	TRBJ1-4	TRBV13	-	TGTGCCAGCAGCACCCGAGGGAATGAAAAACTGTTTTTT	CASSTRGNEKLFF
TRBD2	TRBJ2-2	TRBV9	-	TGTGCCAGCAGCGTAGCCACTAGCGGGGACACCGGGGAGCTGTTTTTT	CASSVATSGDTGELFF
-	TRBJ2-7	TRBV7-9	once	TGTGCCAGCAGCCCAACGGGGTTCGAGCAGTACTTC	CASSPTGFEQYF
-	TRBJ1-1	TRBV9	-	TGTGCCAGCAGCGCCGCTACGAGCACTGAAGCTTTCTTT	CASSAATSTEAFF
-	TRBJ2-7	TRBV12-5	-	TGTGCTAGTGGGCGCCAGGGCTACGAGCAGTACTTC	CASGRQGYEQYF
-	TRBJ1-1	TRBV18	-	TGTGCCAGCTCACCGATGGACACAATGAACACTGAAGCTTTCTTT	CASSPMDTMNTEAFF
TRBD1	TRBJ2-5	TRBV6-6	-	TGTGCCAGCAGTGAAATGGACAGGACCCAAGAGACCCAGTACTTC	CASSEMDRTQETQYF
TRBD2	TRBJ2-7	TRBV10-1	-	TGCGCCAGCAGTGAGTTGCGGGGGGGCCGCGAGCAGTACTTC	CASSELRGGREQYF
TRBD1	TRBJ2-7	TRBV7-2	-	TGTGCCAGCAGCTTAGCGCGTTCGGCCAGATCCGGGACAGGGGTCTACGAGCAGTACTTC	CASSLARSARSGTGVYEQYF
-	TRBJ1-2	TRBV4-3	-	TGCGCCAGCAGCCAAGAGTCCGAGGCAGATGGCTACACCTTC	CASSQESEADGYTF
-	TRBJ2-5	TRBV2	few	TGTGCCAGCAGTGAGGAGGAGACCCAGTACTTC	CASSEEETQYF
TRBD1	TRBJ1-1	TRBV7-3	-	TGTGCCAGCAGCCGCGGACAGGGGGCAATGGGAGACACTGAAGCTTTCTTT	CASSRGQGAMGDTEAFF
TRBD2	TRBJ2-1	TRBV4-2	-	TGTGCCAGCAGCCTCCGCCGGGGGAGGGACGGCAATGAGCAGTTCTTC	CASSLRRGRDGNEQFF
TRBD2	TRBJ2-7	TRBV28	-	TGTGCCAGCAGTCCCGGGACTAGCGGGGAATACGAGCAGTACTTC	CASSPGTSGEYEQYF
-	TRBJ1-2	TRBV3-1/TRBV3-2	once	TGTGCCAGCAGCCAAGATGTCGGGGAGAACTATGGCTACACCTTC	CASSQDVGENYGYTF